These 18 T cell receptor beta chains came from one sample sequenced in a study of STAT5B mutations in CD4+ large granular lymphocyte leukemia (dated by TCRdb to 2022 to 2024). Library preparation employed the immunoSEQ multiplex PCR assay. TCRdb took over this immuneACCESS table, retaining in-frame rearrangements with V and J assigned. Such tables are incomplete; in checked studies, under half of the missing clones stem from an unresolved V gene, and the remainder is unexplained. The sample table holds more than 30,000 clones, of which 70% to 90% were seen once. About 0.42% of the sample comes from the top ten. Sequencing was done on a sample of CD4+ T cells from blood buffy coats. The receptors come from a human donor in good health.

The J gene is TRBJ2-7, the V gene TRBV27; 7 nucleotides agree with TRBD2. The CDR3 runs to 13 residues. After removal of 8 bases from V and 7 bases from J, the junction contained 11 bases not matched to a gene. Germline V gives CDR1 MNHEY, CDR2 SMNVEV (reference sequence). CDR3 residues: CASLTLPAGEQYF. In DNA form, the CDR3 reads TGTGCCAGCCTTACTCTCCCAGCGGGGGAGCAGTACTTC.

This chain links TRBV19 with TRBJ2-3, with 7 bases that match TRBD2. CDR1 is LNHDA and CDR2 is SQIVND in the germline V gene (reference sequence). The CDR3 has 13 amino acids. V lost 0 bases to trimming and J lost 9 bases; unmatched junction nucleotides: 3. CDR3 amino acids: CASSIDTGGTQYF. As DNA, the CDR3 is TGTGCCAGTAGTATAGATACGGGGGGAACGCAGTATTTT.

J is TRBJ1-1 and V is TRBV5-1; 8 positions match TRBD1. Unmatched junction bases numbered 6, after V lost 4 bases and J lost 1 base. Germline V gene data show CDR1 as SGHRS and CDR2 as YFSETQ. There are 15 residues in the CDR3. This CDR3 is CASSGTGTGNTEAFF. Here the CDR3 DNA reads TGCGCCAGCAGCGGGACCGGGACAGGGAACACTGAAGCTTTCTTT.

This chain links TRBV19 with TRBJ1-4; D unresolved. V lost 3 bases, J lost 5 bases, and 22 bases lay in between. The CDR3 runs 18 residues. In germline, CDR1 is LNHDA, CDR2 SQIVND (reference sequence). The CDR3 sequence is CASSISHFRPDRNEKLFF. CDR3 DNA sequence: TGTGCCAGTAGTATCTCCCACTTCCGGCCTGATAGGAATGAAAAACTGTTTTTT.

The chain combines TRBV12-5 with TRBJ2-5; D ambiguous. V was pared by 1 base and J by 2 bases, with 11 bases between. There are 15 residues in the CDR3. The V gene's germline CDR1 is LGHNT and CDR2 FRNRAP. CDR3 sequence: CASGLDSLIQETQYF. CDR3 nucleotide sequence: TGTGCTAGTGGTTTGGATTCGCTGATACAAGAGACCCAGTACTTC.

This clone occurred a few times. The rearrangement links TRBV10-3 to TRBJ2-7; 15 bases match TRBD2. The CDR3 runs to 13 residues. Germline-derived CDR1 and CDR2 are ENHRY and SYGVKD. The junction had 5 bases not matched to a gene; V was cut back by 10 bases and J by 7 bases. The CDR3 sequence is CATEGLAGGEQYF. The CDR3 DNA reads as TGTGCCACCGAGGGACTAGCGGGAGGAGAGCAGTACTTC.

The rearrangement joins TRBV6-1 to TRBJ1-4, with D maybe TRBD1 (6 bases). The CDR3 length is 14 residues. The V end was cut by 6 bases, the J end by 8 bases, with 16 bases between. The germline gives CDR1 MNHNS, CDR2 SASEGT. CDR3 nucleotides: TGTGCCAGCAGCCTCATAAAGGGGGGAGAAAAACTGTTTTTT. Its translation: CASSLIKGGEKLFF.

The rearrangement joins TRBV6-5 to TRBJ1-1, with D possibly being TRBD1 (5 bases). CDR1 is MNHEY, CDR2 SVGAGI, per germline. V gave up 10 bases and J gave up 6 bases, with 18 bases separating them. The CDR3 totals 13 residues. CDR3 nucleotides: TGTGCCACCCGAGGGGCCCCATGGCCTGAAGCTTTCTTT. It encodes CATRGAPWPEAFF.

This chain connects TRBV4-1 to TRBJ2-3, with 10 bases identical to TRBD2. This CDR3 comprises 18 residues. Per the germline V gene, CDR1 is MGHRA and CDR2 is YSYEKL. V lost 0 bases and J lost 1; bases outside the gene matches: 7. In nucleotides, the CDR3 is TGCGCCAGCAGCCAAGAACCCCCGGGGACTAGCGGCACAGATACGCAGTATTTT. Amino acid sequence: CASSQEPPGTSGTDTQYF.

V usage is TRBV7-8 and J usage is TRBJ1-5, with D uncertain. This CDR3 comprises 14 residues. With 3 bases removed from V and 0 bases from J, the gap between germline ends came to 6 bases. The V gene's germline CDR1 is SGHVS and CDR2 FQNEAQ. The DNA of the CDR3 is TGTGCCAGCAGCTTTTCAGATAGCAATCAGCCCCAGCATTTT. It translates to CASSFSDSNQPQHF.

The rearrangement uses TRBV15 and TRBJ1-1, with 7 bases aligning to TRBD1. The CDR3 extends over 17 amino acids. The germline V gene encodes CDR1 LNHNV and CDR2 YYDKDF (reference sequence). The ends lost 1 base at V and 4 bases at J; junction bases unmatched: 12. The CDR3 sequence: CATSRGRDTGESTEAFF. The CDR3 nucleotides are TGTGCCACCAGCAGAGGTCGGGACACAGGGGAGAGCACTGAAGCTTTCTTT.

The chain uses TRBV28 and TRBJ1-4; 9 nucleotides line up with TRBD1. The CDR3 spans 14 residues. V shed 2 bases and J 5 bases; nucleotides not matched to a gene: 0. From germline, CDR1 is MDHEN and CDR2 SYDVKM. The CDR3: CASSLTGGNEKLFF. The CDR3 region has the DNA TGTGCCAGCAGTTTAACAGGGGGCAATGAAAAACTGTTTTTT.

Concerning this clone itself: One end of the junction fails to match germline, which may point to a read error. This chain joins TRBV2 and TRBJ2-7; D not certain. This CDR3 is built from 12 residues. The germline V gene has CDR1 SNHLY and CDR2 FYNNEI. The CDR3 spells CASSGISHEQYF. The CDR3 DNA follows: TGTGCCAGCAGTGGTATCTCCCACGAGCAGTACTTC.

This chain uses TRBV6-1 with TRBJ2-1, with 9 nucleotides matching TRBD2. The CDR3 contains 16 residues. Losses at the gene ends were 1 base for V and 6 bases for J; bases not matched to a gene: 7. Germline CDR1 reads MNHNS; CDR2 reads SASEGT. CDR3 in DNA: TGTGCCAGCAGTGAAGGGCCCCTAGCGGGAATCAATGAGCAGTTCTTC. Protein product: CASSEGPLAGINEQFF.

The gene calls are TRBV5-4 and TRBJ2-1; 12 nucleotides match TRBD2. V trimming: 4 bases; J trimming: 7 bases; junction bases outside the gene matches: 6. Germline V gives CDR1 SGHNT, CDR2 YYREEE (reference sequence). The CDR3 spans 15 residues. CDR3 DNA: TGTGCCAGCAGCGTACTAGCGGGAGGAGGGAATGAGCAGTTCTTC. It specifies CASSVLAGGGNEQFF.

V and J are TRBV5-4 and TRBJ2-1; D may be TRBD2 (6 bases). This CDR3 contains 17 residues. Trimming pared 4 bases from V and 2 bases from J, leaving 19 bases between. CDR1 and CDR2 (germline): SGHNT, YYREEE (reference sequence). The CDR3 here is CASSPAPGLPTYNEQFF. The CDR3 coding sequence is TGTGCCAGCAGCCCCGCCCCTGGACTACCCACCTACAATGAGCAGTTCTTC.

This clone occurred once. The rearrangement uses TRBV5-6 and TRBJ2-1; TRBD1 matches at 9 bases. Germline CDR1 and CDR2: SGHDT and YYEEEE. This CDR3 has 14 amino acids. V shed 4 bases and J 9 bases; nucleotides not matched to a gene: 8. The CDR3 region is CASSPEGTGTEQFF. The DNA for the CDR3 is TGTGCCAGCAGCCCCGAAGGGACAGGGACTGAGCAGTTCTTC.

V usage is TRBV9 and J usage is TRBJ2-2; TRBD1 agrees at 8 bases. The V and J ends lost 3 bases and 3 bases, in that order; junction bases with no gene match: 7. The CDR3 is 16 residues long. CDR1 and CDR2 (germline): SGDLS, YYNGEE. The CDR3, as DNA: TGTGCCAGCAGCGATTTGGGGGACAGGTACACCGGGGAGCTGTTTTTT. Protein sequence: CASSDLGDRYTGELFF.